The rows below give T cell receptor beta chains drawn from one sample of a study of control samples from healthy donors and cancer patients. Method: immunoSEQ multiplex PCR; TCRdb's copy keeps in-frame clones and lacks some. The sample contains 150,000 to 200,000 clones, 70% to 90% of which appear only once. Sequencing was done on a sample of blood. These receptors all stem from a man aged 18 to 30 in good health. Both conserved end residues are part of each CDR3. The D gene is left open where the match is weak. The size of a clone is reported for some rows only, either as once, few or many, or as a class for expanded clones.

j_gene: TRBJ2-5
abundance: few
d_gene: .
v_gene: TRBV7-8
CDR3aa: CASSLWTRETQYF
CDR3nt: TGTGCCAGCAGCTTATGGACAAGAGAGACCCAGTACTTC

j_gene: TRBJ1-2
abundance: .
d_gene: .
v_gene: TRBV29-1
CDR3aa: CSVEQDGYTF
CDR3nt: TGCAGCGTTGAGCAGGATGGCTACACCTTC

j_gene: TRBJ1-1
abundance: .
d_gene: TRBD1
v_gene: TRBV29-1
CDR3aa: CSVSSGTGNTEAFF
CDR3nt: TGCAGCGTTTCCTCCGGGACAGGGAACACTGAAGCTTTCTTT

j_gene: TRBJ2-7
abundance: .
d_gene: TRBD1
v_gene: TRBV25-1
CDR3aa: CASRTGDSYEQYF
CDR3nt: TGTGCCAGCCGGACAGGGGACTCCTACGAGCAGTACTTC

j_gene: TRBJ1-5
abundance: .
d_gene: TRBD1
v_gene: TRBV19
CDR3aa: CASEQGYQPQHF
CDR3nt: TGTGCCAGCGAACAGGGGTACCAGCCCCAGCATTTT

j_gene: TRBJ1-1
abundance: .
d_gene: TRBD1
v_gene: TRBV6-2/TRBV6-3
CDR3aa: CASSQTGVTEAFF
CDR3nt: TGTGCCAGCAGCCAGACAGGGGTGACTGAAGCTTTCTTT

j_gene: TRBJ2-5
abundance: .
d_gene: TRBD1
v_gene: TRBV6-6
CDR3aa: CASSPTGGYRETQYF
CDR3nt: TGTGCCAGCAGTCCAACAGGGGGGTATAGGGAGACCCAGTACTTC

j_gene: TRBJ2-7
abundance: .
d_gene: TRBD1
v_gene: TRBV28
CDR3aa: CASSSWTGTYEQYF
CDR3nt: TGTGCCAGCAGTTCCTGGACAGGGACCTACGAGCAGTACTTC

j_gene: TRBJ2-7
abundance: .
d_gene: TRBD2
v_gene: TRBV5-4
CDR3aa: CASSRGLAQDEQYF
CDR3nt: TGTGCCAGCAGCCGGGGACTAGCGCAGGACGAGCAGTACTTC

j_gene: TRBJ2-2
abundance: .
d_gene: .
v_gene: TRBV6-5
CDR3aa: CASSLQGNTGELFF
CDR3nt: TGTGCCAGCAGTTTACAGGGGAACACCGGGGAGCTGTTTTTT

j_gene: TRBJ2-6
abundance: .
d_gene: TRBD1
v_gene: TRBV7-2
CDR3aa: CASSLGAGGNSGANVLTF
CDR3nt: TGTGCCAGCAGCTTAGGAGCAGGGGGCAACTCTGGGGCCAACGTCCTGACTTTC

j_gene: TRBJ2-2
abundance: once
d_gene: .
v_gene: TRBV7-6
CDR3aa: CASSPLQGRNTGELFF
CDR3nt: TGTGCCAGCAGCCCACTACAGGGTAGAAACACCGGGGAGCTGTTTTTT

j_gene: TRBJ2-3
abundance: .
d_gene: .
v_gene: TRBV27
CDR3aa: CASKTGSTTSTDTQYF
CDR3nt: TGTGCCAGCAAAACAGGGAGCACCACTAGCACAGATACGCAGTATTTT

j_gene: TRBJ2-7
abundance: .
d_gene: .
v_gene: TRBV9
CDR3aa: CASSRFRLGSARGEQYF
CDR3nt: TGTGCCAGCAGCCGCTTTAGATTGGGGAGTGCGAGGGGGGAGCAGTACTTC

j_gene: TRBJ2-1
abundance: once
d_gene: TRBD2
v_gene: TRBV6-5
CDR3aa: CASRHGGGGYNEQFF
CDR3nt: TGTGCCAGCAGACATGGCGGGGGGGGGTACAATGAGCAGTTCTTC

j_gene: TRBJ1-2
abundance: .
d_gene: .
v_gene: TRBV2
CDR3aa: CASSVQPPSGYTF
CDR3nt: TGTGCCAGCAGTGTACAGCCCCCGTCCGGCTACACCTTC

j_gene: TRBJ1-3
abundance: .
d_gene: .
v_gene: TRBV7-2
CDR3aa: CASSLIKDSGNTIYF
CDR3nt: TGTGCCAGCAGCTTAATTAAGGACTCTGGAAACACCATATATTTT

j_gene: TRBJ2-2
abundance: .
d_gene: .
v_gene: TRBV3-1/TRBV3-2
CDR3aa: CASSQVYTGELFF
CDR3nt: TGTGCCAGCAGCCAAGTTTACACCGGGGAGCTGTTTTTT

j_gene: TRBJ2-7
abundance: .
d_gene: .
v_gene: TRBV4-2
CDR3aa: CASSQGKDAEPSWDSAYEQYF
CDR3nt: TGTGCCAGCAGCCAAGGGAAGGACGCAGAACCTTCATGGGACTCCGCCTACGAGCAGTACTTC

j_gene: TRBJ2-7
abundance: .
d_gene: TRBD1
v_gene: TRBV2
CDR3aa: CASSEASGQGSYEQYF
CDR3nt: TGTGCCAGCAGTGAAGCTAGCGGACAGGGATCCTACGAGCAGTACTTC

j_gene: TRBJ1-5
abundance: .
d_gene: .
v_gene: TRBV7-2
CDR3aa: CASSLIFGGRSNQPQHF
CDR3nt: TGTGCCAGCAGCTTAATTTTTGGGGGCAGGAGCAATCAGCCCCAGCATTTT

j_gene: TRBJ1-3
abundance: .
d_gene: .
v_gene: TRBV6-1
CDR3aa: CASSALGTFSGNTIYF
CDR3nt: TGTGCCAGCAGTGCCTTGGGGACATTCTCTGGAAACACCATATATTTT

j_gene: TRBJ1-4
abundance: .
d_gene: TRBD1
v_gene: TRBV28
CDR3aa: CASSLWRDREGANEKLFF
CDR3nt: TGTGCCAGCAGTTTATGGAGGGACAGGGAGGGAGCTAATGAAAAACTGTTTTTT

j_gene: TRBJ1-3
abundance: once
d_gene: .
v_gene: TRBV28
CDR3aa: CASSLQGNRNTIYF
CDR3nt: TGTGCCAGCAGCCTACAGGGTAACCGAAACACCATATATTTT

j_gene: TRBJ2-7
abundance: .
d_gene: .
v_gene: TRBV19
CDR3aa: CASSMGDKSSYEQYF
CDR3nt: TGTGCCAGTAGTATGGGGGACAAGAGCTCCTACGAGCAGTACTTC

j_gene: TRBJ1-5
abundance: once
d_gene: .
v_gene: TRBV19
CDR3aa: CASSIKGLGAQPQHF
CDR3nt: TGTGCCAGTAGTATAAAGGGGCTCGGGGCTCAGCCCCAGCATTTT

j_gene: TRBJ1-2
abundance: .
d_gene: TRBD1
v_gene: TRBV18
CDR3aa: CASSPPGQIYGYTF
CDR3nt: TGTGCCAGCTCACCTCCGGGACAGATCTATGGCTACACCTTC

j_gene: TRBJ2-3
abundance: .
d_gene: TRBD2
v_gene: TRBV15
CDR3aa: CATSKTSGGRTDTQYF
CDR3nt: TGTGCCACCAGCAAGACTAGCGGGGGACGCACAGATACGCAGTATTTT

j_gene: TRBJ2-5
abundance: .
d_gene: TRBD2
v_gene: TRBV20-1
CDR3aa: CSASQGLAGGPRETQYF
CDR3nt: TGCAGTGCTAGTCAGGGACTAGCGGGGGGGCCCCGGGAGACCCAGTACTTC

j_gene: TRBJ1-2
abundance: .
d_gene: .
v_gene: TRBV6-2/TRBV6-3
CDR3aa: CASSQNRNYGYTF
CDR3nt: TGTGCCAGCAGCCAAAACCGTAACTATGGCTACACCTTC

j_gene: TRBJ2-3
abundance: .
d_gene: .
v_gene: TRBV5-4
CDR3aa: CASSFPGTDTQYF
CDR3nt: TGTGCCAGCAGCTTTCCAGGGACAGATACGCAGTATTTT

j_gene: TRBJ1-5
abundance: .
d_gene: TRBD1
v_gene: TRBV28
CDR3aa: CASSLSDRSQHF
CDR3nt: TGTGCCAGCAGTTTATCGGACAGGTCTCAGCATTTT

j_gene: TRBJ2-6
abundance: .
d_gene: .
v_gene: TRBV5-5
CDR3aa: CASSLERYSPPGANVLTF
CDR3nt: TGTGCCAGCAGCTTGGAACGATACAGCCCCCCTGGGGCCAACGTCCTGACTTTC

j_gene: TRBJ1-1
abundance: .
d_gene: .
v_gene: TRBV19
CDR3aa: CASSIGPNTEAFF
CDR3nt: TGTGCCAGTAGTATCGGGCCGAACACTGAAGCTTTCTTT

j_gene: TRBJ2-5
abundance: .
d_gene: TRBD2
v_gene: TRBV29-1
CDR3aa: CSVGLAGGQETQYF
CDR3nt: TGCAGCGTTGGACTAGCGGGGGGCCAAGAGACCCAGTACTTC

j_gene: TRBJ2-1
abundance: .
d_gene: .
v_gene: TRBV2
CDR3aa: CASRFGSGPWNEQFF
CDR3nt: TGTGCCAGCAGGTTCGGTTCCGGGCCGTGGAATGAGCAGTTCTTC

j_gene: TRBJ2-7
abundance: once
d_gene: .
v_gene: TRBV11-2
CDR3aa: CASSGAGRSYEQYF
CDR3nt: TGTGCCAGCAGCGGGGCAGGTCGCTCCTACGAGCAGTACTTC

j_gene: TRBJ2-7
abundance: .
d_gene: .
v_gene: TRBV6-2/TRBV6-3
CDR3aa: CASSYWQHYEQYF
CDR3nt: TGTGCCAGCAGTTACTGGCAACACTACGAGCAGTACTTC

j_gene: TRBJ1-5
abundance: .
d_gene: .
v_gene: TRBV6-5
CDR3aa: CASMVLPHQPQHF
CDR3nt: TGTGCCAGCATGGTACTACCACACCAGCCCCAGCATTTT

j_gene: TRBJ2-5
abundance: .
d_gene: TRBD1
v_gene: TRBV27
CDR3aa: CASSLKQGHRETQYF
CDR3nt: TGTGCCAGCAGTTTAAAACAGGGGCATCGAGAGACCCAGTACTTC

j_gene: TRBJ2-7
abundance: .
d_gene: TRBD1
v_gene: TRBV30
CDR3aa: CAWSVTGTGGLEQYF
CDR3nt: TGTGCCTGGAGTGTGACCGGAACAGGGGGGCTCGAGCAGTACTTC

j_gene: TRBJ2-7
abundance: .
d_gene: .
v_gene: TRBV28
CDR3aa: CASSLVHVSSYEQYF
CDR3nt: TGTGCCAGCAGTTTAGTACACGTGAGCTCCTACGAGCAGTACTTC

j_gene: TRBJ2-2
abundance: once
d_gene: .
v_gene: TRBV7-9
CDR3aa: CASTLRERGAGELFF
CDR3nt: TGTGCCAGCACCCTGAGGGAGCGAGGCGCCGGGGAGCTGTTTTTT

j_gene: TRBJ2-3
abundance: .
d_gene: TRBD1
v_gene: TRBV28
CDR3aa: CASTPGQWTDTQYF
CDR3nt: TGTGCCAGCACCCCGGGACAGTGGACAGATACGCAGTATTTT

j_gene: TRBJ2-3
abundance: .
d_gene: TRBD2
v_gene: TRBV18
CDR3aa: CASSPWASGGPSTDTQYF
CDR3nt: TGTGCCAGCTCACCATGGGCTAGCGGGGGGCCCAGCACAGATACGCAGTATTTT

j_gene: TRBJ2-3
abundance: few
d_gene: .
v_gene: TRBV23-1
CDR3aa: CASSRGTDTQYF
CDR3nt: TGCGCCAGCAGTCGGGGGACAGATACGCAGTATTTT

j_gene: TRBJ2-5
abundance: .
d_gene: .
v_gene: TRBV4-3
CDR3aa: CASSQDSTAQETQYF
CDR3nt: TGCGCCAGCAGCCAAGATAGTACCGCACAAGAGACCCAGTACTTC

j_gene: TRBJ2-1
abundance: .
d_gene: TRBD1
v_gene: TRBV5-1
CDR3aa: CASSLRSTGGHRSEQFF
CDR3nt: TGCGCCAGCAGCTTGAGGTCGACAGGGGGGCACAGGAGTGAGCAGTTCTTC

j_gene: TRBJ1-4
abundance: .
d_gene: .
v_gene: TRBV11-2
CDR3aa: CASSSLTGKLFF
CDR3nt: TGTGCCAGCAGCTCCTTAACAGGGAAACTGTTTTTT

j_gene: TRBJ2-2
abundance: few
d_gene: .
v_gene: TRBV11-3
CDR3aa: CASSKEVAGELFF
CDR3nt: TGTGCCAGCAGCAAGGAGGTGGCCGGGGAGCTGTTTTTT

j_gene: TRBJ1-1
abundance: .
d_gene: .
v_gene: TRBV11-2
CDR3aa: CASSPTLGTEAFF
CDR3nt: TGTGCCAGCAGCCCCACACTAGGAACTGAAGCTTTCTTT

j_gene: TRBJ1-5
abundance: .
d_gene: .
v_gene: TRBV24-1
CDR3aa: CATSDPDGDQPQHF
CDR3nt: TGTGCCACCAGTGACCCAGACGGGGATCAGCCCCAGCATTTT

j_gene: TRBJ2-3
abundance: .
d_gene: .
v_gene: TRBV25-1
CDR3aa: CASSRVGTSDTQYF
CDR3nt: TGTGCCAGCAGTCGGGTTGGTACTTCAGATACGCAGTATTTT

j_gene: TRBJ2-3
abundance: .
d_gene: .
v_gene: TRBV24-1
CDR3aa: CATSAAGGEDTQYF
CDR3nt: TGTGCCACCAGTGCTGCCGGGGGCGAAGATACGCAGTATTTT